The rows below give T cell receptor beta chains drawn from one sample of a study of blood T cell repertoires in COVID-19. Data came from immunoSEQ multiplex PCR; TCRdb stores just in-frame clones and leaves some out. This sample carries 150,000 to 200,000 clones, about 92% of them seen once, and the ten largest clones take 15% to 20%. The sequencing input was peripheral blood. The receptors come from a man aged 55 to 70 with active or convalescent COVID-19. Each CDR3 is given with its conserved first and last residue. The order of the fields is V gene, J gene, clone size, D gene, CDR3 DNA, CDR3 protein. A D gene is named only where the DNA matches it firmly. Size is stated for part of the rows, as once, few or many counts, or as a class when the clone is expanded.

V gene: TRBV27; J gene: TRBJ2-7; clone size: .; D gene: TRBD1; CDR3 DNA: TGTGCCAGCAGTTTATACCGGGACAGGCCCTACGAGCAGTACTTC; CDR3 protein: CASSLYRDRPYEQYF
V gene: TRBV5-1; J gene: TRBJ2-5; clone size: once; D gene: .; CDR3 DNA: TGCGCCAGCAGCTTGGGTCAACAGGGTTACCAAGAGACCCAGTACTTC; CDR3 protein: CASSLGQQGYQETQYF
V gene: TRBV12-5; J gene: TRBJ1-5; clone size: .; D gene: TRBD1; CDR3 DNA: TGTGCTAGTGATTCTAGGACAGGGATGTATCAGCCCCAGCATTTT; CDR3 protein: CASDSRTGMYQPQHF
V gene: TRBV10-3; J gene: TRBJ2-5; clone size: once; D gene: TRBD1; CDR3 DNA: TGTGCCATCAGTGGACAGGGGAGGGAGACCCAGTACTTC; CDR3 protein: CAISGQGRETQYF
V gene: TRBV7-2; J gene: TRBJ2-7; clone size: .; D gene: .; CDR3 DNA: TGTGCCAGCAATGGGGCGGGATTGGGGGAGCAGTACTTC; CDR3 protein: CASNGAGLGEQYF
V gene: TRBV6-5; J gene: TRBJ1-3; clone size: .; D gene: .; CDR3 DNA: TGTGCCAGCACCTACTCGCCGAGTATCGGAAACACCATATATTTT; CDR3 protein: CASTYSPSIGNTIYF
V gene: TRBV6-5; J gene: TRBJ1-6; clone size: .; D gene: TRBD1; CDR3 DNA: TGTGCCAGCAGTTACGAGGGACAGTTACAGTCACCCCTCCACTTT; CDR3 protein: CASSYEGQLQSPLHF
V gene: TRBV11-2; J gene: TRBJ1-1; clone size: .; D gene: TRBD1; CDR3 DNA: TGTGCCAGCAGACCAAGGGACAGCCCCGTCAACCCTCTCTTT; CDR3 protein: CASRPRDSPVNPLF
V gene: TRBV5-1; J gene: TRBJ1-4; clone size: .; D gene: TRBD1; CDR3 DNA: TGCGCCAGCAGCTTGGAACAGGGGATGGGTGAAAAACTGTTTTTT; CDR3 protein: CASSLEQGMGEKLFF
V gene: TRBV6-6; J gene: TRBJ2-7; clone size: .; D gene: TRBD2; CDR3 DNA: TGTGCCAGCAGTTACTCTGGCGGGAGGGCCGGGTACGAGCAGTACTTC; CDR3 protein: CASSYSGGRAGYEQYF
V gene: TRBV9; J gene: TRBJ1-6; clone size: .; D gene: .; CDR3 DNA: TGTGCCAGCAGCCCTTGGACTGAACGTTATAATTCACCCCTCCACTTT; CDR3 protein: CASSPWTERYNSPLHF
V gene: TRBV19; J gene: TRBJ1-5; clone size: few; D gene: .; CDR3 DNA: TGTGCCAGTAGCGACAGGTTTTATAGCAATCAGCCCCAGCATTTT; CDR3 protein: CASSDRFYSNQPQHF
V gene: TRBV5-8; J gene: TRBJ1-1; clone size: .; D gene: TRBD1; CDR3 DNA: TGTGCCAGCAGCCAACGCGACAGGGTGATGGCTTTCTTT; CDR3 protein: CASSQRDRVMAFF
V gene: TRBV18; J gene: TRBJ2-7; clone size: .; D gene: .; CDR3 DNA: TGTGCCAGCTCTTCCCTCGGGTCCTACGAGCAGTACTTC; CDR3 protein: CASSSLGSYEQYF
V gene: TRBV14; J gene: TRBJ2-7; clone size: .; D gene: TRBD1; CDR3 DNA: TGTGCCAGCAGCCAAGGGACAGGGGTCTCCTACGAGCAGTACTTC; CDR3 protein: CASSQGTGVSYEQYF
V gene: TRBV10-3; J gene: TRBJ2-7; clone size: .; D gene: .; CDR3 DNA: TGTGCCATCAGTGATTTGGACGGGTCACGGAGGGAGCAGTACTTC; CDR3 protein: CAISDLDGSRREQYF
V gene: TRBV9; J gene: TRBJ2-6; clone size: .; D gene: TRBD1; CDR3 DNA: TGTGCCAGCAGCGTAGGTGGGACAGCTGGGGCCAACGTCCTGACTTTC; CDR3 protein: CASSVGGTAGANVLTF
V gene: TRBV29-1; J gene: TRBJ2-2; clone size: .; D gene: .; CDR3 DNA: TGCAGCGTTCCGCTGACAGAAGCAATGAACACCGGGGAGCTGTTTTTT; CDR3 protein: CSVPLTEAMNTGELFF
V gene: TRBV9; J gene: TRBJ1-4; clone size: .; D gene: .; CDR3 DNA: TGTGCCAGCAGCACCGGTCAACTTGGAGCTAATGAAAAACTGTTTTTT; CDR3 protein: CASSTGQLGANEKLFF
V gene: TRBV6-5; J gene: TRBJ2-2; clone size: once; D gene: TRBD1; CDR3 DNA: TGTGCCAGCAGTTGGGGGACAGTAAACACCGGGGAGCTGTTTTTT; CDR3 protein: CASSWGTVNTGELFF
V gene: TRBV3-1/TRBV3-2; J gene: TRBJ2-1; clone size: .; D gene: .; CDR3 DNA: TGTGCCAGCAGTGAGAGCGAGAACCGCTACAATGAGCAGTTCTTC; CDR3 protein: CASSESENRYNEQFF
V gene: TRBV20-1; J gene: TRBJ1-2; clone size: .; D gene: .; CDR3 DNA: TGCAGTGCTTCCCCAGGGGATGGCTACACCTTC; CDR3 protein: CSASPGDGYTF
V gene: TRBV10-3; J gene: TRBJ1-6; clone size: .; D gene: TRBD1; CDR3 DNA: TGTGCCATCAGCGGGACAGGGGGCATGAATTCACCCCTCCACTTT; CDR3 protein: CAISGTGGMNSPLHF
V gene: TRBV19; J gene: TRBJ1-5; clone size: .; D gene: .; CDR3 DNA: TGTGCCAGTGGACCGCGGCAGGGCGATCAGCCCCAGCATTTT; CDR3 protein: CASGPRQGDQPQHF
V gene: TRBV3-1/TRBV3-2; J gene: TRBJ1-2; clone size: .; D gene: .; CDR3 DNA: TGTGCCAGCAGCCAAGCGGGGGGCTTAGGCTACACCTTC; CDR3 protein: CASSQAGGLGYTF
V gene: TRBV21-1; J gene: TRBJ2-1; clone size: .; D gene: .; CDR3 DNA: TGTGCCAGGGGGCGGGAGGGCCTGGACAATGAGCAGTTCTTC; CDR3 protein: CARGREGLDNEQFF
V gene: TRBV20-1; J gene: TRBJ1-1; clone size: once; D gene: .; CDR3 DNA: TGCAGTGCTAGTACGGTACTGAACACTGAAGCTTTCTTT; CDR3 protein: CSASTVLNTEAFF
V gene: TRBV29-1; J gene: TRBJ1-2; clone size: .; D gene: .; CDR3 DNA: TGCAGCGTTGCTGGCAGAGGGAACTATGGCTACACCTTC; CDR3 protein: CSVAGRGNYGYTF